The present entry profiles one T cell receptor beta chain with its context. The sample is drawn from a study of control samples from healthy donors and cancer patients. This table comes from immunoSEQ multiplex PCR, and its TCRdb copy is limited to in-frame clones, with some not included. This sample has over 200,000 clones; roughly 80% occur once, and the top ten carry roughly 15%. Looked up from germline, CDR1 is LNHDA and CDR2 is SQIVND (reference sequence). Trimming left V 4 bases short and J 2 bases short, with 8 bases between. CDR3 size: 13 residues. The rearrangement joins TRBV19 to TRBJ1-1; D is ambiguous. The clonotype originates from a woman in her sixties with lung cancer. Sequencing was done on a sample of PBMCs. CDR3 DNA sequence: TGTGCCAGTAGTACCGGGCACAACACTGAAGCTTTCTTT. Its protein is CASSTGHNTEAFF. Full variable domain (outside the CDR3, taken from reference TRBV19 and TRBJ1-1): DGGITQSPKYLFRKEGQNVTLSCEQNLNHDAMYWYRQDPGQGLRLIYYSQIVNDFQKGDIAEGYSVSREKKESFPLTVTSAQKNPTAFYLCASSTGHNTEAFFGQGTRLTVV.